The 27 T cell receptor beta chains below were found in one sample sequenced in a study of human T cells and chemical hapten exposure. TCRdb used MiXCR to reprocess the RACE reads, holding one entry per CDR3 protein. Among some 31,000 distinct CDR3 sequences listed, about 5.5% were seen once. Specified time point: healthy volunteer bleed at 6 weeks. Blood, whole and unfractionated, served as the source for total RNA extraction. The sequenced sample was whole blood. These receptors were obtained from a human donor in good health. Some clones in this sample may be carry-over from other donors' samples.

This clonotype was observed at least ten times. The V gene is TRBV4-1, the J gene TRBJ1-5; 7 bases are shared with TRBD1. Trimming took 3 bases from V and 5 from J; bases not matched to a gene: 4. The germline V gene encodes CDR1 MGHRA and CDR2 YSYEKL. The CDR3 has 14 amino acids. CDR3 in DNA: TGCGCCAGCAGCCATAGGACAGGCGATCAGCCCCAGCATTTT. This codes for CASSHRTGDQPQHF.

This clonotype was found many times. J is TRBJ1-1 and V is TRBV20-1; D unresolved. Germline lookup yields CDR1 DFQATT and CDR2 SNEGSKA (reference sequence). This CDR3 comprises 14 residues. Trimming cost V 0 bases and J 2 bases, with 10 bases left between them. The CDR3 sequence is CSARDGSHNTEAFF. CDR3 coding DNA: TGCAGTGCTAGAGACGGGAGTCACAACACTGAAGCTTTCTTT.

Many counts were recorded for this clonotype. The chain employs TRBV20-1 and TRBJ1-5, with a possible D match to TRBD1 (5 bases). Germline CDR1 and CDR2: DFQATT and SNEGSKA (reference sequence). With 5 bases removed from V and 4 bases from J, the gap between germline ends came to 12 bases. CDR3 length equals 13 residues. CDR3 loop: CSARGLRNQPQHF. In nucleotides, the CDR3 is TGCAGTGCTCGGGGACTTAGGAATCAGCCCCAGCATTTT.

The chain is built from TRBV6-5 and TRBJ1-5; D is undetermined. The V gene lost 5 bases and the J gene lost 1 base, with 15 bases spanning the gap. Looked up from germline, CDR1 is MNHEY and CDR2 is SVGAGI. CDR3 length equals 16 residues. The CDR3 reads CASSPLRPLSNQPQHF. The CDR3 nucleotides read TGTGCCAGCAGTCCTCTACGGCCCCTAAGCAATCAGCCCCAGCATTTT.

This clonotype was seen repeatedly, ten times or more. The CDR3 here is CASSLVLGGLGEQFF. In DNA, the CDR3 is TGTGCCAGCAGCTTAGTGCTTGGTGGGTTAGGAGAGCAGTTCTTC. The chain is built from TRBV7-2 and TRBJ2-1; D is unresolved. Germline loops: CDR1 SGHTA, CDR2 FQGNSA. V was trimmed by 1 base and J by 10 bases, leaving 17 bases between them. The CDR3 has 15 residues.

V gene TRBV6-1 combines with J gene TRBJ1-5; 7 positions match TRBD1. J lost 2 bases, V lost 6 bases, and 10 bases had no gene match. The CDR3 is 16 residues long. Germline-derived CDR1 and CDR2 are MNHNS and SASEGT. CDR3 sequence: CASSEGPGTGNQPQHF. The CDR3 nucleotides are TGTGCCAGCAGCGAGGGTCCCGGGACAGGCAATCAGCCCCAGCATTTT.

There are many counts of this clonotype. This sequence joins TRBV28 and TRBJ2-7, with D unresolved. With 6 bases removed from V and 3 bases from J, the gap between germline ends came to 12 bases. The germline V gene has CDR1 MDHEN and CDR2 SYDVKM. The CDR3 is made up of 13 amino acids. The CDR3, as DNA: TGTGCCAGCAGCGGACGGAATTACTACGAGCAGTACTTC. It specifies CASSGRNYYEQYF.

This clonotype was seen a handful of times. The chain recombines TRBV29-1 with TRBJ2-1; 10 bases are a match to TRBD2. The CDR3 totals 13 residues. CDR1 is SQVTM, CDR2 ANQGSEA, per germline. V was pared by 4 bases and J by 8 bases, with 5 bases of the junction left unmatched. The CDR3 nucleotides read TGCAGCGTTGTGAGCGGGGGGGGTTATGAGCAGTTCTTC. It encodes CSVVSGGGYEQFF.

This clonotype was counted many times. The genes are TRBV10-3 and TRBJ2-2, with 10 nucleotides matching TRBD1. The CDR3 covers 17 residues. V lost 6 bases, J lost 3 bases, and 10 bases stayed unmatched. Germline V gives CDR1 ENHRY, CDR2 SYGVKD. In DNA, the CDR3 is TGTGCCATCAGGGGGACAGGGGCTTCAGACGACACCGGGGAGCTGTTTTTT. It encodes CAIRGTGASDDTGELFF.

The chain recombines TRBV7-9 with TRBJ2-5; a weak D match, TRBD1 (6 bases). Germline CDR1 reads SEHNR; CDR2 reads FQNEAQ (reference sequence). Trimming left V 1 base short and J 1 base short, with 19 bases between. This CDR3 region has 18 residues. The chain's CDR3 is CASSLEFGQKLIQETQYF. The CDR3 bases are TGTGCCAGCAGCTTAGAATTCGGACAGAAATTGATCCAAGAGACCCAGTACTTC.

The genes are TRBV12-3 or TRBV12-4 and TRBJ2-1; 8 positions agree with TRBD2. The CDR3 length is 15 residues. The V and J ends lost 6 bases and 4 bases, in that order; junction bases with no gene match: 8. In DNA form, the CDR3 reads TGTGCCAGCAGACCCTCTAGCGGGCGGTACAATGAGCAGTTCTTC. The encoded protein is CASRPSSGRYNEQFF.

This clonotype appeared many times. V usage is TRBV6-6 and J usage is TRBJ1-3; D gene uncertain. V lost 0 bases and J lost 1, with 16 bases in between. Germline V CDR1 and CDR2: MNHNY, SVGAGI (reference sequence). The CDR3 runs to 18 residues. In DNA form, the CDR3 reads TGTGCCAGCAGTTACTCGATCAGGAGATCAATTTCTGGAAACACCATATATTTT. It codes for CASSYSIRRSISGNTIYF.

This clonotype turned up a few times. The CDR3 sequence: CASKGQGTDTQYF. In DNA form, the CDR3 reads TGTGCCAGCAAAGGGCAGGGCACAGATACGCAGTATTTT. The chain couples TRBV3-1 to TRBJ2-3; D is uncertain. CDR1 LGHDT and CDR2 YNNKEL come from the germline V gene (reference sequence). CDR3 length: 13 residues. Trimming took 7 bases from V and 1 from J, leaving 9 bases between them.

The rearrangement joins TRBV6-2 or TRBV6-3 to TRBJ1-5; TRBD1 matches at 8 bases. The CDR3 covers 13 residues. Germline lookup yields CDR1 MNHEY and CDR2 SVGEGT. V trimming: 6 bases; J trimming: 6 bases; junction bases outside the gene matches: 4. CDR3 bases: TGTGCCAGCAGGACAGGGGAGGGTCAGCCCCAGCATTTT. Translating gives CASRTGEGQPQHF.

This clonotype came up many times. The V and J genes are TRBV5-6 and TRBJ1-1; D gene uncertain. The CDR3 loop spans 15 amino acids. V lost 5 bases and J 0 bases, leaving 14 bases between the germline ends. Germline V lookup: CDR1 SGHDT, CDR2 YYEEEE. For the CDR3, the DNA is TGTGCCAGCAGTTTCCGGTTGGGTTTGAACACTGAAGCTTTCTTT. Amino acids: CASSFRLGLNTEAFF.

This clonotype was detected many times. The chain couples TRBV2 to TRBJ1-2; 7 positions match TRBD1. Germline values: CDR1 SNHLY, CDR2 FYNNEI. The V and J ends lost 8 bases and 4 bases, in that order; junction bases with no gene match: 1. The length of the CDR3 is 11 residues. CDR3 sequence reads: CASGTAYGYTF. CDR3 bases: TGTGCCAGCGGGACAGCCTATGGCTACACCTTC.

In this sample, this clonotype turned up many times. The V call is TRBV2, the J call TRBJ1-4; 9 bases line up with TRBD1. From germline, CDR1 is SNHLY and CDR2 FYNNEI. The ends lost 6 bases at V and 7 bases at J; junction bases unmatched: 3. CDR3 length equals 13 residues. CDR3 DNA: TGTGCCAGCAGGGGACAGGGAGGTGAAAAACTGTTTTTT. Translated, it gives CASRGQGGEKLFF. The full variable domain, in which reference TRBV2 and TRBJ1-4 provide the parts outside the CDR3, is EPEVTQTPSHQVTQMGQEVILRCVPISNHLYFYWYRQILGQKVEFLVSFYNNEISEKSEIFDDQFSVERPDGSNFTLKIRSTKLEDSAMYFCASRGQGGEKLFFGSGTQLSVL.

This clonotype was seen ten or more times. This chain links TRBV5-6 with TRBJ2-3, with D possibly TRBD1 on 5 matching bases. Per the germline V gene, CDR1 is SGHDT and CDR2 is YYEEEE. The CDR3 is 15 residues long. V lost 0 bases and J 1 base, leaving 9 bases between the germline ends. The CDR3 reads CASSLGAGRTDTQYF. In DNA, the CDR3 is TGTGCCAGCAGCTTGGGGGCAGGGCGCACAGATACGCAGTATTTT.

This clonotype was observed many times. The chain joins TRBV20-1 to TRBJ2-5; D is undetermined. CDR1 and CDR2 (germline): DFQATT, SNEGSKA (reference sequence). The CDR3 runs 14 residues. The germline V and J ends were trimmed by 2 bases and 4 bases, with 14 bases remaining between them. CDR3 protein: CSARRELSRETQYF. CDR3 in DNA: TGCAGTGCTAGAAGAGAACTAAGCAGAGAGACCCAGTACTTC.

This clonotype was recorded at least ten times. The V call is TRBV10-3, the J call TRBJ2-3, with 8 nucleotides matching TRBD2. J lost 0 bases, V lost 2 bases, and 4 bases had no gene match. Per the germline V gene, CDR1 is ENHRY and CDR2 is SYGVKD. The CDR3 spans 16 residues. The CDR3 region has the DNA TGTGCCATCAGTGAGCGGGAGGGGGGAAGCACAGATACGCAGTATTTT. Its protein product is CAISEREGGSTDTQYF.

This clonotype was seen ten or more times. The chain combines TRBV2 with TRBJ2-4, with 9 bases identical to TRBD1. The J segment lost 1 base and the V segment lost 9 bases, leaving 4 bases of the junction unmatched. CDR3 length: 14 residues. Per germline, CDR1 SNHLY and CDR2 FYNNEI. The CDR3 protein is CARRDRGAKNIQYF. CDR3 bases: TGTGCCAGAAGAGACAGGGGGGCCAAAAACATTCAGTACTTC.

This clonotype has at least ten counts. The V call is TRBV5-5, the J call TRBJ2-1; either TRBD1 or TRBD2 may supply D (5 bases each). This CDR3 contains 16 residues. V was shortened by 4 bases and J by 3 bases, with 17 bases between the two germline ends. Germline CDR1 SGHKS, CDR2 YYEKEE (reference sequence). CDR3 in amino acids: CASSRAGTEFYNEQFF. Written as DNA, the CDR3 is TGTGCCAGCAGCCGGGCCGGGACGGAGTTCTACAATGAGCAGTTCTTC.

This clonotype showed up just a few times. CDR3 in amino acids: CASSYRQGPRTDTQYF. The CDR3 region has the DNA TGTGCCAGCAGCTACCGACAGGGCCCACGCACAGATACGCAGTATTTT. The chain links TRBV7-9 to TRBJ2-3; 7 nucleotides align to TRBD1. Trimming cost V 4 bases and J 1 base; bases outside gene matches: 8. The CDR3 is 16 residues long. The germline V gene has CDR1 SEHNR and CDR2 FQNEAQ (reference sequence). Supplemented by reference TRBV7-9 and TRBJ2-3, the full variable domain reads DTGVSQNPRHKITKRGQNVTFRCDPISEHNRLYWYRQTLGQGPEFLTYFQNEAQLEKSRLLSDRFSAERPKGSFSTLEIQRTEQGDSAMYLCASSYRQGPRTDTQYFGPGTRLTVL.

This clonotype was seen at least ten times. The genes are TRBV28 and TRBJ2-7; a weak D match, TRBD2 (5 bases). The germline gives CDR1 MDHEN, CDR2 SYDVKM. CDR3 length: 13 residues. The V end was cut by 5 bases, the J end by 7 bases, with 15 bases between. CDR3 amino acids: CASSRGYLREQYF. As DNA, the CDR3 is TGTGCCAGCAGTCGCGGGTACCTAAGAGAGCAGTACTTC.

This clonotype occurred many times. This rearrangement joins TRBV20-1 to TRBJ2-1; D is possibly TRBD2 (6 bases). The length of the CDR3 is 13 residues. Germline V lookup: CDR1 DFQATT, CDR2 SNEGSKA (reference sequence). Trimming removed 3 bases at V and 3 bases at J, with 9 bases between. The CDR3 sequence: CSASGDFYNEQFF. CDR3 DNA: TGCAGTGCTAGTGGGGACTTCTACAATGAGCAGTTCTTC.

This clonotype was picked up many times. The V and J genes are TRBV6-5 and TRBJ1-1, with a possible D match to TRBD1 (5 bases). Germline values: CDR1 MNHEY, CDR2 SVGAGI. V lost 6 bases, J lost 0 bases, and 11 bases lay in between. This CDR3 has 14 amino acids. The CDR3, as DNA: TGTGCCAGCAGATGGACGGGGGTGAACACTGAAGCTTTCTTT. The encoded protein is CASRWTGVNTEAFF.

This clonotype occurred many times. The chain recombines TRBV27 with TRBJ1-4; possibly TRBD1 for D (6 bases). V lost 3 bases and J lost 7, with 12 bases in between. Germline V lookup: CDR1 MNHEY, CDR2 SMNVEV (reference sequence). The CDR3 loop spans 14 amino acids. In nucleotides, the CDR3 is TGTGCCAGCAGTTTGAATTCAGGGGCTGAAAAACTGTTTTTT. The encoded protein is CASSLNSGAEKLFF.